This T cell receptor beta chain comes out of a study of T cells in Graves' hyperthyroidism and ophthalmopathy. Study-wide findings and caveats: Among thyroid clonotypes expanded above 0.001, most also appeared in blood. Before onset, ophthalmopathy was predicted by the model a median approximately 6.6 months earlier.

The germline V and J ends were trimmed by 2 bases and 0 bases, with 10 bases remaining between them. The germline gives CDR1 SGHTA, CDR2 FQGNSA. The CDR3 runs 15 residues. Researchers amplified the TCR beta CDR3 regions from RNA transcripts. First-round RT-PCR targeting the TCR CDR3 was performed with the HTBI primer set. MiXCR was run by TCRdb on the multiplex PCR reads, yielding one entry per CDR3 protein. The sample lists 300,000 to 400,000 distinct CDR3 sequences; about 15% were seen once. This clonotype has more than one count but fewer than ten. What it recognizes is unknown. The origin of this receptor is a woman aged 25 to 39 with Graves' hyperthyroidism. The chain employs TRBV7-2 and TRBJ1-1, with D hard to call. The sample taken for sequencing was blood. CDR3 protein: CASSLIPGLNTEAFF. The CDR3 nucleotides read TGTGCCAGCAGCTTAATCCCGGGGTTGAACACTGAAGCTTTCTTT.